The T cell receptor beta chain under discussion was sequenced for a study of cytomegalovirus exposure and HLA in healthy donors. Turning to the study itself: The approximately 110 validation repertoires, a later analysis reported, used the same platform as the 600 to 700 first-cohort repertoires.

Germline CDR1 and CDR2: SGHRS and YFSETQ. This CDR3 comprises 15 residues. J lost 1 base, V lost 8 bases, and 9 bases had no gene match. The table came from immunoSEQ multiplex PCR; TCRdb's copy has only in-frame clones and leaves some out. Of about 170,000 clones in the sample, around nine tenths are singletons; the top ten hold approximately 1.5%. The genes are TRBV5-1 and TRBJ2-1; 7 nucleotides align to TRBD2. Sample: PBMCs. This clonotype was obtained from a woman in her twenties or thirties in good health and CMV-seronegative. The CDR3: CASSQTGLSYNEQFF. CDR3 in DNA: TGCGCCAGTTCCCAAACGGGACTATCCTACAATGAGCAGTTCTTC.